This T cell receptor (beta chain) is from a study of blood T cell repertoires in COVID-19. Looked up from germline, CDR1 is LNHDA and CDR2 is SQIVND (reference sequence). The CDR3 length is 16 residues. The junction had 6 bases not matched to a gene; V was cut back by 4 bases and J by 4 bases. Using immunoSEQ multiplex PCR, the repertoire was profiled, and TCRdb retains in-frame clones only, with some absent. Here the sample spans over 150,000 clones, 84% being singletons. The chain joins TRBV19 to TRBJ2-2, with 10 bases identical to TRBD2. The sequence was collected from a man aged 18 to 30 with active or convalescent COVID-19. The sample comprised peripheral blood. The CDR3 bases are TGTGCCAGTAGTAAACTAGCGGGACAAAGCACCGGGGAGCTGTTTTTT. Amino acids: CASSKLAGQSTGELFF.